The following is a T cell receptor beta chain sequence with its context. Its specificity is unknown. The sample originates from a study of T cell responses to AZD1222 COVID-19 vaccine. The study, taken as a whole, reports: AZD1222 recipients seropositive at baseline numbered only five to seven.

Sequencing used immunoSEQ multiplex PCR; TCRdb keeps in-frame clones, though not all of them. The sample consists of roughly 67,000 clones, approximately 90% of them appearing once. J was trimmed by 5 bases and V by 5 bases; bases with no gene match: 6. Germline V lookup: CDR1 MRHNA, CDR2 SNTAGT. CDR3 size: 15 residues. Specimen: peripheral blood, collected on day 0 of AZD1222 vaccination. The TCR originated in an adult in good health. V is TRBV6-4 and J is TRBJ2-1; TRBD2 matches 10 bases. CDR3 region: CASSSTAGGNNEQFF. CDR3 DNA: TGTGCCAGCAGTTCGACAGCGGGGGGGAACAATGAGCAGTTCTTC.